The 29 T cell receptor beta chains in this list originate from one sample, sequenced in a study of blood T cell repertoires in COVID-19. Some clones are missing from TCRdb's copy, which holds only in-frame ones; the method was immunoSEQ multiplex PCR. In the table there are 200,000 or so clones, around 89% of which are singletons. Sequenced input: peripheral blood. The origin of the receptors is a man under 40 with COVID-19, enrolled during active disease.

The chain employs TRBV7-8 and TRBJ1-2; 10 bases map to TRBD1. This CDR3 contains 16 residues. V gave up 3 bases and J gave up 5 bases; unmatched junction bases: 9. Germline loops: CDR1 SGHVS, CDR2 FQNEAQ. For the CDR3, the DNA is TGTGCCAGCAGCTTTCAAGGACAGGGGGTAGGATATGGCTACACCTTC. Amino acid sequence: CASSFQGQGVGYGYTF.

The J gene is TRBJ1-3, the V gene TRBV4-1, with unresolved D. V was clipped by 1 base and J by 4 bases, with 17 bases between them. There are 17 residues in the CDR3. Germline V gives CDR1 MGHRA, CDR2 YSYEKL. The CDR3 sequence: CASSQGPGRGSGNTIYF. The CDR3 region has the DNA TGCGCCAGCAGCCAAGGCCCCGGTAGAGGGTCGGGAAACACCATATATTTT.

J is TRBJ1-5 and V is TRBV19; D perhaps matches TRBD1 (6 bases). CDR3 length: 15 residues. V was cut by 3 bases and J by 6 bases, with 15 bases left in between. Germline CDR1 LNHDA, CDR2 SQIVND (reference sequence). CDR3 DNA sequence: TGTGCCAGTAGTATCGGGGGGCTAGCGGGTCAGCCCCAGCATTTT. As protein: CASSIGGLAGQPQHF.

The V gene is TRBV19, the J gene TRBJ1-2; TRBD1 matches at 7 bases. The CDR3 is 12 residues long. The V gene end was trimmed by 4 bases and the J gene end by 8 bases; junction bases not matched to a gene: 4. Germline V lookup: CDR1 LNHDA, CDR2 SQIVND (reference sequence). The CDR3 DNA sequence: TGTGCCAGTAGTAGACAGGGTTTCGGCTACACCTTC. Its translation: CASSRQGFGYTF.

The J gene is TRBJ1-1, the V gene TRBV7-9; D might be TRBD1 (5 bases). The CDR3 is 16 amino acids. V was shortened by 4 bases and J by 1 base, with 16 bases between the two germline ends. Germline loops: CDR1 SEHNR, CDR2 FQNEAQ (reference sequence). The CDR3 coding sequence is TGTGCCAGCAGCTCCCAAGACACCACAGGGAACACTGAAGCTTTCTTT. Protein sequence: CASSSQDTTGNTEAFF. The complete variable domain, with remaining parts taken from reference TRBV7-9 and TRBJ1-1, reads DTGVSQNPRHKITKRGQNVTFRCDPISEHNRLYWYRQTLGQGPEFLTYFQNEAQLEKSRLLSDRFSAERPKGSFSTLEIQRTEQGDSAMYLCASSSQDTTGNTEAFFGQGTRLTVV.

The J gene is TRBJ2-1, the V gene TRBV12-3 or TRBV12-4; D ambiguous. With 2 bases removed from V and 5 bases from J, the gap between germline ends came to 7 bases. The CDR3 is made up of 13 amino acids. In nucleotides, the CDR3 is TGTGCCAGCAGTTTATCACATAACAATGAGCAGTTCTTC. Residues: CASSLSHNNEQFF.

The J gene is TRBJ1-4, the V gene TRBV28; the D gene is possibly TRBD1 (5 bases). CDR1 and CDR2 from the germline V gene are MDHEN and SYDVKM. The CDR3 runs to 15 residues. Trimming removed 2 bases from V and 6 bases from J, with 13 bases in between. CDR3 sequence reads: CASSLQRGLYEKLFF. Here the CDR3 DNA reads TGTGCCAGCAGTTTACAGAGGGGACTTTATGAAAAACTGTTTTTT.

This clone was seen once. V usage is TRBV9 and J usage is TRBJ2-7; 12 bases are a match to TRBD2. The CDR3 length is 15 residues. Germline CDR1 and CDR2: SGDLS and YYNGEE. After removal of 4 bases from V and 1 base from J, the junction contained 3 bases not matched to a gene. The CDR3 sequence is CASSSGLAGSYEQYF. The CDR3 nucleotides read TGTGCCAGCAGCTCAGGACTAGCGGGGTCCTACGAGCAGTACTTC.

The chain joins TRBV4-3 to TRBJ2-7, with D possibly TRBD1 on 6 matching bases. The germline CDR1 and CDR2 sequences are LGHNA and YSLEER. The V and J ends lost 0 bases and 2 bases respectively, with 23 bases between them. This CDR3 has 19 amino acids. The DNA of the CDR3 is TGCGCCAGCAGCCAAGATTGGACCTCCCCGGGACACGCGACCTACGAGCAGTACTTC. It is translated as CASSQDWTSPGHATYEQYF.

Only one count was recorded for this clone. CDR3: CASSYGNYGYTF. The CDR3 bases are TGTGCCAGCAGTTACGGGAACTATGGCTACACCTTC. V is TRBV12-3 or TRBV12-4 and J is TRBJ1-2; D gene ambiguous. With 4 bases removed from V and 2 bases from J, the gap between germline ends came to 5 bases. The CDR3 length is 12 residues.

This sequence joins TRBV3-1 (or the pseudogene TRBV3-2) and TRBJ2-1, with D perhaps matching TRBD2 (6 bases). Trimming took 3 bases from V and 1 from J, leaving 10 bases between them. The CDR3 consists of 15 residues. Germline V gene lookup returns CDR1 LGHDT and CDR2 YNNKEL (reference sequence). DNA for the CDR3: TGTGCCAGCAGCCACAGGGAGGTATCCTACAATGAGCAGTTCTTC. This codes for CASSHREVSYNEQFF.

The chain is built from TRBV5-1 and TRBJ2-7, with 12 bases that match TRBD2. V shed 3 bases and J 2 bases; nucleotides not matched to a gene: 9. The germline CDR1 and CDR2 sequences are SGHRS and YFSETQ. The CDR3 extends over 17 amino acids. The CDR3 reads CASSSPRASGRAYEQYF. The CDR3 DNA reads as TGCGCCAGCAGCTCCCCCCGAGCTAGCGGGAGGGCCTACGAGCAGTACTTC.

The chain joins TRBV7-2 to TRBJ1-3; 8 bases agree with TRBD1. V trimming: 5 bases; J trimming: 3 bases; junction bases outside the gene matches: 6. Germline CDR1 is SGHTA and CDR2 is FQGNSA. The CDR3 runs 15 residues. The CDR3 DNA reads TGTGCCAGCAGCCCCTCGGGACAGGTTGGAAACACCATATATTTT. Translating it yields CASSPSGQVGNTIYF.

The V and J genes are TRBV2 and TRBJ1-1; D unclear. CDR1 and CDR2 from the germline V gene are SNHLY and FYNNEI. This CDR3 has 15 residues. The V and J ends lost 8 bases and 2 bases respectively, with 18 bases between them. This CDR3 is CASRQAIGRNTEAFF. The CDR3 bases are TGTGCCAGCCGTCAGGCGATTGGGCGAAACACTGAAGCTTTCTTT.

This sequence joins TRBV7-2 and TRBJ1-2; TRBD1 is a possible D gene (6 bases). This CDR3 contains 17 residues. V gave up 4 bases and J gave up 1 base, with 19 bases separating them. The germline V gene has CDR1 SGHTA and CDR2 FQGNSA. CDR3 DNA: TGTGCCAGCAGCTCCCCCCGGTCGGGACACATTAACTATGGCTACACCTTC. Its protein product is CASSSPRSGHINYGYTF.

The chain is built from TRBV4-1 and TRBJ1-3; a possible D gene is TRBD1 (6 bases). With 4 bases removed from V and 4 bases from J, the gap between germline ends came to 20 bases. The V gene's germline CDR1 is MGHRA and CDR2 YSYEKL. The CDR3 length is 17 residues. CDR3 coding DNA: TGCGCCAGCAGCCGGGGGGGCCTCGCACTTTTAGGAAACACCATATATTTT. Translated, it gives CASSRGGLALLGNTIYF.

J is TRBJ2-2 and V is TRBV7-9; 8 nucleotides align to TRBD2. The V segment lost 5 bases and the J segment 5 bases; nucleotides outside the gene matches: 7. Germline assignment: CDR1 SEHNR and CDR2 FQNEAQ (reference sequence). The CDR3 is 15 residues long. DNA for the CDR3: TGTGCCAGCAGCCTCCGGGAGGGGAAGACCGGGGAGCTGTTTTTT. It specifies CASSLREGKTGELFF.

V gene TRBV12-3 or TRBV12-4 combines with J gene TRBJ2-1; D is perhaps TRBD2 (6 bases). The CDR3 totals 13 residues. Trimming removed 5 bases from V and 9 bases from J, with 14 bases in between. CDR3 bases: TGTGCCAGCAGTCCCGGGGGTAGGCCTGAGCAGTTCTTC. Protein sequence: CASSPGGRPEQFF.

The chain employs TRBV19 and TRBJ2-7; 7 bases map to TRBD1. Germline values: CDR1 LNHDA, CDR2 SQIVND (reference sequence). The ends lost 3 bases at V and 1 base at J; junction bases unmatched: 3. This CDR3 comprises 14 residues. Here the CDR3 reads CASSIWTGSYEQYF. In DNA form, the CDR3 reads TGTGCCAGTAGTATTTGGACAGGATCCTACGAGCAGTACTTC.

The V and J genes are TRBV18 and TRBJ1-1, with 10 positions matching TRBD1. Trimming cost V 8 bases and J 6 bases; bases outside gene matches: 6. The CDR3 runs to 13 residues. Looked up from germline, CDR1 is KGHSH and CDR2 is LQKENI. The CDR3 DNA follows: TGTGCCAGCCAAAGGACAGGGGGTCCTGAAGCTTTCTTT. Translated, it gives CASQRTGGPEAFF.

The rearrangement links TRBV5-4 to TRBJ2-1, with 8 bases aligning to TRBD1. V lost 0 bases to trimming and J lost 4 bases; unmatched junction nucleotides: 6. The CDR3 consists of 16 residues. Germline assignment: CDR1 SGHNT and CDR2 YYREEE (reference sequence). The CDR3 nucleotides read TGTGCCAGCAGCTTGGGGGGACAGGCGGCTTACAATGAGCAGTTCTTC. It is translated as CASSLGGQAAYNEQFF.

The J gene is TRBJ1-4, the V gene TRBV19, with D tentatively TRBD1 (5 bases). The CDR3 covers 11 residues. CDR1 is LNHDA and CDR2 is SQIVND in the germline V gene (reference sequence). V was shortened by 7 bases and J by 12 bases, with 12 bases between the two germline ends. The CDR3 DNA reads as TGTGCCAGTACCGGGGGGGTGGAACTGTTTTTT. Residues: CASTGGVELFF.

V is TRBV30 and J is TRBJ2-3; 7 nucleotides agree with TRBD2. The trim removed 0 bases at V and 6 bases at J, leaving 3 bases unmatched. Germline V gene sequence: CDR1 GTSNPN, CDR2 SVGIG (reference sequence). The CDR3 covers 13 residues. This chain's CDR3 is CAWSVRGGDTQYF. CDR3 in DNA: TGTGCCTGGAGTGTACGCGGGGGTGATACGCAGTATTTT. Together with reference TRBV30 and TRBJ2-3, the CDR3 gives the full variable domain: SQTIHQWPATLVQPVGSPLSLECTVEGTSNPNLYWYRQAAGRGLQLLFYSVGIGQISSEVPQNLSASRPQDRQFILSSKKLLLSDSGFYLCAWSVRGGDTQYFGPGTRLTVL.

The rearrangement joins TRBV10-3 to TRBJ2-3; 8 nucleotides agree with TRBD2. With V trimmed by 1 base and J by 3 bases, 9 bases remained unmatched. Germline loops: CDR1 ENHRY, CDR2 SYGVKD. The CDR3 is 17 amino acids. CDR3 nucleotide sequence: TGTGCCATCAGTGAGTTGCCTAGCGGGCGGTGGACAGATACGCAGTATTTT. Translating it yields CAISELPSGRWTDTQYF.

The rearrangement uses TRBV15 and TRBJ2-1, with a weak D call TRBD2 (5 bases). With 5 bases removed from V and 0 bases from J, the gap between germline ends came to 11 bases. The CDR3 runs to 15 residues. Looked up from germline, CDR1 is LNHNV and CDR2 is YYDKDF (reference sequence). CDR3: CATSPGVTSYNEQFF. The CDR3 region has the DNA TGTGCCACCAGCCCCGGGGTCACCTCCTACAATGAGCAGTTCTTC.

This chain connects TRBV19 to TRBJ1-2; TRBD1 matches at 9 bases. Germline CDR1 and CDR2: LNHDA and SQIVND (reference sequence). V lost 4 bases and J lost 8; bases outside the gene matches: 5. The CDR3 sequence is 13 residues long. CDR3 sequence reads: CASSTGQGRGYTF. As DNA, the CDR3 is TGTGCCAGTAGTACAGGACAGGGGCGCGGCTACACCTTC.

The chain is built from TRBV7-7 and TRBJ2-2; D is unclear. CDR1 and CDR2 from the germline V gene are SSHAT and FNYEAQ (reference sequence). This CDR3 spans 17 amino acids. V lost 1 base and J 3 bases, leaving 15 bases between the germline ends. The CDR3 sequence: CASSLETSGWDTGELFF. Here the CDR3 DNA reads TGTGCCAGCAGCTTAGAAACGTCGGGTTGGGACACCGGGGAGCTGTTTTTT. The full variable domain, with the rest looked up from reference TRBV7-7 and TRBJ2-2, is GAGVSQSPRYKVTKRGQDVTLRCDPISSHATLYWYQQALGQGPEFLTYFNYEAQPDKSGLPSDRFSAERPEGSISTLTIQRTEQRDSAMYRCASSLETSGWDTGELFFGEGSRLTVL.

The V and J genes are TRBV7-6 and TRBJ1-5, with 10 bases fitting TRBD1. V trimming: 4 bases; J trimming: 3 bases; junction bases outside the gene matches: 3. Germline V gene lookup returns CDR1 SGHVS and CDR2 FNYEAQ. CDR3 length equals 15 residues. For the CDR3, the DNA is TGTGCCAGCAGCTCGGGACAGGGGTTCAATCAGCCCCAGCATTTT. Protein sequence: CASSSGQGFNQPQHF.

The chain links TRBV28 to TRBJ1-2; D unresolved. V lost 3 bases to trimming and J lost 0 bases, with 11 bases between them. The germline V gene has CDR1 MDHEN and CDR2 SYDVKM. This CDR3 region has 15 residues. For the CDR3, the DNA is TGTGCCAGCAGTTTGGACGGAGGCGCTAACTATGGCTACACCTTC. It translates to CASSLDGGANYGYTF.